The entry below gives a single TCR beta chain sequence along with its context. Per the original methods: Cell counts per sample came from amplifying reference gene primers. This table comes from immunoSEQ multiplex PCR, and its TCRdb copy is limited to in-frame clones, with some not included. V, J and clone size are taken as reported in that table, and D and trimming were inferred from the DNA itself. This sample yields about 160,000 clones, of which roughly nine tenths are seen a single time; under 4.5% belongs to the top ten. This record comes from a study of blood T cell repertoires in COVID-19. As for the study in general: Sites across the United States, Italy and Spain contributed samples from acute and convalescent COVID-19. T cells, B-cell-depleted T cells, or PBMCs supplied cDNA or gDNA.

The germline CDR1 and CDR2 sequences are MNHEY and SVGEGT. Trimming cost V 5 bases and J 4 bases; bases outside gene matches: 8. The CDR3 consists of 15 residues. This clonotype was obtained from a woman in her 70s with acute or convalescent COVID-19. The V call is TRBV6-2 or TRBV6-3, the J call TRBJ1-5, with 7 bases matching TRBD1. Material: peripheral blood. CDR3 bases: TGTGCCAGCAGTCTGGGACAGCGAGGGAATCAGCCCCAGCATTTT. Amino acid sequence: CASSLGQRGNQPQHF.